The 6 T cell receptor beta chains listed next were all sequenced from one sample in a study of T cell responses to AZD1222 COVID-19 vaccine. Assay: immunoSEQ multiplex PCR; the TCRdb copy retains only in-frame clones and omits some. The sample yields 85,000 to 130,000 clones, almost 90% seen once. The sequencing used peripheral blood, collected on day 0 of AZD1222 vaccination. The receptors were sampled from an adult in good health.

V is TRBV5-1 and J is TRBJ1-3; weak D call: TRBD1 (6 bases). Trimming left V 0 bases short and J 3 bases short, with 10 bases between. The CDR3 covers 15 residues. Germline V gives CDR1 SGHRS, CDR2 YFSETQ. DNA of the CDR3: TGCGCCAGCAGCTTGGGGGGGCAAAGTGGAAACACCATATATTTT. Its protein product is CASSLGGQSGNTIYF.

Regarding this clone: The conserved closing phenylalanine or tryptophan is absent in this CDR3, likely reflecting a read error. No DNA is shown, since the ends of the CDR3 on it are uncertain; the CDR3 is the one TCRdb lists. This chain links TRBV7-9 with TRBJ1-1; TRBD1 is the table's D call and was not checked against the DNA. With termini counted, the CDR3 has 12 amino acids. Germline CDR1 and CDR2: SEHNR and FQNEAQ (reference sequence). CDR3: CASSLSTGSRVY.

CDR3 sequence (DNA): TGTGCCAGCAGCTTGGCGGCCAATGGCTATGGCTACACCTTC. Translated: CASSLAANGYGYTF. This chain links TRBV11-2 with TRBJ1-2; D is undetermined. Germline V lookup: CDR1 SGHAT, CDR2 FQNNGV. The CDR3 runs to 14 residues. V was trimmed by 3 bases and J by 4 bases, leaving 12 bases between them. The full variable domain, rest sourced from reference TRBV11-2 and TRBJ1-2, is EAGVAQSPRYKIIEKRQSVAFWCNPISGHATLYWYQQILGQGPKLLIQFQNNGVVDDSQLPKDRFSAERLKGVDSTLKIQPAKLEDSAVYLCASSLAANGYGYTFGSGTRLTVV.

The J gene is TRBJ1-2, the V gene TRBV25-1, with TRBD1 matching 7 bases. From germline, CDR1 is MGHDK and CDR2 SYGVNS. After removal of 3 bases from V and 8 bases from J, the junction contained 9 bases not matched to a gene. This CDR3 spans 14 amino acids. The CDR3 nucleotides read TGTGCCAGCAGTGACCCGAGGGGGCTGAACGGCTACACCTTC. Protein sequence: CASSDPRGLNGYTF.

V gene TRBV6-2 or TRBV6-3 combines with J gene TRBJ1-1, with TRBD1 matching over 11 bases. V was pared by 4 bases and J by 3 bases, with 10 bases of the junction left unmatched. This CDR3 has 17 amino acids. Germline loops: CDR1 MNHEY, CDR2 SVGEGT. The CDR3 nucleotides read TGTGCCAGCAGTTCCCACCTACGGGACAGGGGGTACACTGAAGCTTTCTTT. Protein product: CASSSHLRDRGYTEAFF.

The table lists this clone with a few counts. This chain links TRBV2 with TRBJ2-5; TRBD1 is a possible D gene (6 bases). Germline assignment: CDR1 SNHLY and CDR2 FYNNEI. V was pared by 4 bases and J by 5 bases, with 17 bases between. This CDR3 region has 15 residues. CDR3 amino acids: CASSGGDTSFETQYF. In nucleotides, the CDR3 is TGTGCCAGCAGTGGTGGGGACACCTCTTTCGAGACCCAGTACTTC.